This TCR beta chain was captured by sequencing in a study of T cells in localized non-small cell lung cancer (dated by TCRdb to between 2020 and 2021). General notes on the study: Comparing tumors with uninvolved tumor-adjacent lungs, the study looked at the T cell repertoires of fewer than 250 patients with early-stage NSCLC. The cohort consisted of approximately 240 treatment-naive NSCLC patients whose localized lung tumors had been resected. Of the NSCLC patients, around 130 were male and around 97 were female, and the mean age was around 66 years.

Broad study findings and their caveats: Longer overall survival was associated with higher blood T cell density, whereas shorter survival was associated with higher adjacent-lung clonality. The highest T cell clonality was observed in uninvolved tumor-adjacent lung, where clonality exceeded that of tumor, suggesting that antigenic responses were more focused in uninvolved tumor-adjacent lung. Because of the exploratory design, TCR variables were selected using unadjusted p-values without false-discovery rate correction. Of the top 100 tumor clones, a median of roughly 60 were detected in paired uninvolved adjacent lung; some 28 were also among that lung's top 100. Multi-region tumor sequencing was not performed, so intratumor heterogeneity could not be excluded.

The immunoSEQ Assay was used to sequence TCR beta CDR3 regions from DNA. As for the authors' bioinformatics: T cell density was computed as TCR beta template counts normalized to usable DNA estimated by amplifying housekeeping genes. Richness was estimated using the preseqR package, with extrapolation to 400,000 templates for PBMC samples and to 120,000 templates for tissue samples. Clonality was defined by subtracting Pielou's evenness from one. To identify tissue-enriched TCRs, differential abundance testing was run on productive amino-acid clonotypes with a minimum total count of 5 and an alpha of 0.1. The Jaccard Index and the Morisita Overlap Index were used to quantify repertoire overlap between compartments. TCR beta CDR3s were clustered by GLIPH together with public tetramer-defined viral CDR3s, and at least three viral sequences plus V-gene enrichment were required for viral motifs. TCRdb stores this immuneACCESS table with in-frame sequences only. Part of the clones is absent; in the studies checked, under half of the shortfall reflects unresolved V genes, and no reason is known for the rest. From that table come the V and J calls and clone size; the DNA was used to work out D and trimming. In all, the sample holds about 77,000 clones, and around 89% of those were seen once. 20% to 25% of the sample is taken by the ten largest.

Trimming at the junction amounts to 7 bases on V and 1 base on J, and the germline ends lie 11 bases apart. The germline V gene supplies CDR1 KGHSH and CDR2 LQKENI. The CDR3 starts with the cysteine, ends with the phenylalanine, and has 13 residues. Only the CDR3 part of the read is kept: 39 bases, read in frame from the first base. At diagnosis, peripheral blood, uninvolved tumor-adjacent lung and tumor were collected and stored as a combination of fresh-frozen and FFPE material. Blood samples were analyzed as peripheral blood mononuclear cells for TCR repertoire profiling. In the case of this clone: Its antigen remains undetermined. The sample holds no much larger clone one base away, and base qualities are not on file.

The chain is assembled from TRBV18 and TRBJ2-7; the D gene cannot be resolved beyond TRBD1 or TRBD2, each matching 5 bases. The sequence derives from a woman aged 40-75 years with stage I squamous cell lung carcinoma. Sequenced material: peripheral blood, taken before any cancer treatment. The DNA sequence reads TGTGCCAGCTTAGATGGGGGATCCTACGAGCAGTACTTC. Its amino acids are CASLDGGSYEQYF. Here the CDR3 is joined to the reference TRBV18 and TRBJ2-7 genes, and the full variable domain is: NAGVMQNPRHLVRRRGQEARLRCSPMKGHSHVYWYRQLPEEGLKFMVYLQKENIIDESGMPKERFSAEFPKEGPSILRIQQVVRGDSAAYFCASLDGGSYEQYFGPGTRLTVT.